This T cell receptor beta chain was captured by sequencing in a study of CD8 T cells in ankylosing spondylitis. Germline-derived CDR1 and CDR2 are LNHDA and SQIVND (reference sequence). The ends were cut back, 7 bases at V and 10 bases at J, with 19 bases in the middle. This CDR3 is built from 13 residues. Quantitative molecular-barcoded 5'-RACE generated the TCR beta libraries. In TCRdb, the 5' RACE reads were re-called with MiXCR into one record per CDR3 protein. The data show 250,000 to 350,000 distinct CDR3 sequences, with about 20% seen just once and 3.5% held by the top ten. This clonotype has only a few counts.

The source of this sequence is a female donor with ankylosing spondylitis or in good health (not recorded which). The chain joins TRBV19 to TRBJ1-2; D unresolved. The sample taken for sequencing was blood, either unsorted or a sorted T cell fraction (not recorded which). The CDR3 DNA is TGTGCCAGTACTCCTAAAGGGAAAGTCTTCTACACCTTC. Its protein product is CASTPKGKVFYTF.